This T cell receptor (beta chain) was captured by sequencing in a study of T cells in Graves' hyperthyroidism and ophthalmopathy. This clonotype was observed a few times. The CDR3 runs 12 residues. V was trimmed by 6 bases and J by 7 bases, leaving 11 bases between them. CDR1 is MNHNS and CDR2 is SASEGT in the germline V gene. Using RNA transcripts as the source, TCR beta CDR3 regions were amplified. The primer set for the first-round RT-PCR of the TCR CDR3 was HTBI. Via MiXCR, TCRdb re-called the multiplex PCR reads, giving one row per CDR3 protein. This repertoire shows around 620,000 distinct CDR3 sequences, roughly 16% found once; its top ten account for around 3.9%.

J is TRBJ2-3 and V is TRBV6-1; maybe TRBD2 (5 bases). The receptor comes from a young woman with Graves' hyperthyroidism. Sequencing used blood. CDR3 bases: TGTGCCAGCAGACTGGACTCTTATACGCAGTATTTT. This codes for CASRLDSYTQYF.